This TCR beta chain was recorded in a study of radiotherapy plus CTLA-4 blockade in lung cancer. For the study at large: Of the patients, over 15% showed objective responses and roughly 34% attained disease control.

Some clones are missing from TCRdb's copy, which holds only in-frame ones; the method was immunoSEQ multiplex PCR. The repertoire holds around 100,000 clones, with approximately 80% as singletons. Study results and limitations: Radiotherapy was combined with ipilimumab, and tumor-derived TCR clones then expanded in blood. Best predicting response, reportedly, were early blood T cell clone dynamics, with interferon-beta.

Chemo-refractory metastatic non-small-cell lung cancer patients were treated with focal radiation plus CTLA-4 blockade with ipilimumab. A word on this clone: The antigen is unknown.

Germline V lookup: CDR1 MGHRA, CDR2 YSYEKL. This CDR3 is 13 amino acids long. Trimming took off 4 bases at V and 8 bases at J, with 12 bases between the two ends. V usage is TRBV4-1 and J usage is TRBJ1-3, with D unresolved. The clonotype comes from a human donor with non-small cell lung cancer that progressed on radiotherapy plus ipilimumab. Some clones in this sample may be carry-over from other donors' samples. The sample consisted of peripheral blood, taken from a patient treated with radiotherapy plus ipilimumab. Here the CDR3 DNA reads TGCGCCAGCAGCCCCGAGGTTTCCGACACCATATATTTT. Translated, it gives CASSPEVSDTIYF.